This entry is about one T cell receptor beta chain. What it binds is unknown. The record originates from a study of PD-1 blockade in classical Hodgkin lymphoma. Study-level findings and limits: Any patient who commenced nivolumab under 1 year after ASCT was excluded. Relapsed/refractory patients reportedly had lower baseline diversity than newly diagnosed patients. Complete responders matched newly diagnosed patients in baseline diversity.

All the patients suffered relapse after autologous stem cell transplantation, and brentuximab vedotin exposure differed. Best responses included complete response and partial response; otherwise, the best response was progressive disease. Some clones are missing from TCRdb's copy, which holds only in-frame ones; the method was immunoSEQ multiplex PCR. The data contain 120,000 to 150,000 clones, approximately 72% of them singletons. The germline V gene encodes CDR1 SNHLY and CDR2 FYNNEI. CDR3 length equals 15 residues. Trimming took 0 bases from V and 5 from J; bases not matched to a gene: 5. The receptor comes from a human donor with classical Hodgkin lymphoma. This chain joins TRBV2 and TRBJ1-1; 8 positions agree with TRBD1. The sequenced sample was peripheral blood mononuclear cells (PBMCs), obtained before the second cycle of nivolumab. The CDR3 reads CASSEARQGRTEAFF. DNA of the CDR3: TGTGCCAGCAGTGAAGCTAGACAGGGGCGGACTGAAGCTTTCTTT.